A single sample gave rise to the 21 T cell receptor beta chains below, sequenced in a study of Ad26.COV2.S vaccination and SARS-CoV-2 variants. As to treatment: roughly 19 received Ad26.COV2.S at low or high dose, single or two shots; 5 received placebo; per-sample allocation not given. The samples date from day 63 after the first vaccine or placebo injection. Produced via immunoSEQ multiplex PCR; TCRdb's table is partial and in-frame only. Of hundreds of thousands of clones listed, 80% to 95% are singletons. This material consisted of peripheral blood, taken in a trial of Ad26.COV2.S vaccine versus placebo. The receptors stem from a person aged 18-60 years who received the Ad26.COV2.S COVID-19 vaccine or a placebo.

The chain joins TRBV9 to TRBJ2-3; D call uncertain. Trimming removed 4 bases at V and 1 base at J, with 4 bases between. The CDR3 totals 12 residues. Germline values: CDR1 SGDLS, CDR2 YYNGEE. Here the CDR3 reads CASSTGTDTQYF. For the CDR3, the DNA is TGTGCCAGCAGCACGGGCACAGATACGCAGTATTTT.

This chain connects TRBV2 to TRBJ1-1; possible D gene TRBD1, 5 bases. V lost 5 bases to trimming and J lost 0 bases, with 13 bases between them. This CDR3 contains 15 residues. The germline gives CDR1 SNHLY, CDR2 FYNNEI. The CDR3 protein is CASSHRTDMNTEAFF. The CDR3 DNA follows: TGTGCCAGCAGTCACAGGACGGATATGAACACTGAAGCTTTCTTT.

The chain carries TRBV20-1 and TRBJ2-1; no definite D call. The germline V gene has CDR1 DFQATT and CDR2 SNEGSKA (reference sequence). The CDR3 runs to 14 residues. Trimming stripped 3 bases from V and 10 bases from J, with 19 bases between. In DNA, the CDR3 is TGCAGTGCTAGTAATTCCCTACAGCTAGGCGAGCAGTTCTTC. This codes for CSASNSLQLGEQFF.

As to this clone: Different DNA sequences within this sample yield the same CDR3. The J gene is TRBJ2-2, the V gene TRBV18, with D perhaps TRBD1 (5 bases). Trimming took 3 bases from V and 1 from J, leaving 6 bases between them. Germline V lookup: CDR1 KGHSH, CDR2 LQKENI. This CDR3 contains 14 residues. The CDR3 bases are TGTGCCAGCTCACCCGGACAGAACACCGGGGAGCTGTTTTTT. Its translation: CASSPGQNTGELFF.

This chain uses TRBV3-1 (or the pseudogene TRBV3-2) with TRBJ2-7, with D unclear. Germline V gene data show CDR1 as LGHDT and CDR2 as YNNKEL (reference sequence). Deletions cut 1 base from V and 6 bases from J, with 25 bases between. The length of the CDR3 is 18 residues. The CDR3 region is CASSQGPRLGTTRREQYF. For the CDR3, the DNA is TGTGCCAGCAGCCAAGGGCCGCGGCTGGGAACGACGAGGCGCGAGCAGTACTTC.

V gene TRBV6-2 or TRBV6-3 combines with J gene TRBJ2-2, with D unclear. The CDR3 runs 16 residues. Per the germline V gene, CDR1 is MNHEY and CDR2 is SVGEGT. Trimming left V 2 bases short and J 6 bases short, with 16 bases between. CDR3 bases: TGTGCCAGCAGTTACGCGGTTGGGCGGCGCCCCGGGGAGCTGTTTTTT. This codes for CASSYAVGRRPGELFF.

The rearrangement uses TRBV7-9 and TRBJ2-7; D uncertain. Trimming left V 1 base short and J 2 bases short, with 9 bases between. The germline V gene encodes CDR1 SEHNR and CDR2 FQNEAQ (reference sequence). CDR3 size: 14 residues. CDR3 nucleotide sequence: TGTGCCAGCAGCTTAGAAGGGTTGACCTACGAGCAGTACTTC. Translated, it gives CASSLEGLTYEQYF.

The chain employs TRBV6-5 and TRBJ2-7; 10 bases are a match to TRBD1. Per the germline V gene, CDR1 is MNHEY and CDR2 is SVGAGI. CDR3 size: 14 residues. V dropped 7 bases and J dropped 4; count of bases not matched to a gene: 7. The CDR3 DNA follows: TGTGCCAGCATGCCTCGACAGGGGGCGTACGAGCAGTACTTC. It translates to CASMPRQGAYEQYF.

V is TRBV5-1 and J is TRBJ1-2; 7 bases align to TRBD1. The V gene end was trimmed by 0 bases and the J gene end by 6 bases; junction bases not matched to a gene: 5. Germline CDR1 is SGHRS and CDR2 is YFSETQ. This CDR3 has 14 amino acids. The CDR3 spells CASSLEGASDGYTF. CDR3 coding DNA: TGCGCCAGCAGCTTGGAGGGGGCGAGTGATGGCTACACCTTC.

The chain recombines TRBV6-5 with TRBJ1-1; 7 nucleotides align to TRBD1. CDR3 length: 15 amino acids. J was trimmed by 4 bases and V by 0 bases; bases with no gene match: 5. The V gene's germline CDR1 is MNHEY and CDR2 SVGAGI. CDR3 sequence (DNA): TGTGCCAGCAGTTACTCGACAGGGTACGGCACTGAAGCTTTCTTT. Protein sequence: CASSYSTGYGTEAFF.

This clone was counted a single time. The chain recombines TRBV30 with TRBJ1-6; 9 bases agree with TRBD1. In germline, CDR1 is GTSNPN, CDR2 SVGIG (reference sequence). The CDR3 totals 15 residues. J lost 7 bases, V lost 0 bases, and 4 bases had no gene match. For the CDR3, the DNA is TGTGCCTGGAGTGTTGGGACAGGGAGGAATTCACCCCTCCACTTT. It translates to CAWSVGTGRNSPLHF.

V and J are TRBV5-1 and TRBJ1-2; D gene ambiguous. From germline, CDR1 is SGHRS and CDR2 YFSETQ. Trimming shortened V by 0 bases and J by 3 bases, and 9 bases separated the two germline ends. This CDR3 has 14 residues. The CDR3 loop reads CASSLEGYDYGYTF. CDR3 bases: TGCGCCAGCAGCTTGGAAGGGTACGACTATGGCTACACCTTC. The full variable domain, rest sourced from reference TRBV5-1 and TRBJ1-2, is KAGVTQTPRYLIKTRGQQVTLSCSPISGHRSVSWYQQTPGQGLQFLFEYFSETQRNKGNFPGRFSGRQFSNSRSEMNVSTLELGDSALYLCASSLEGYDYGYTFGSGTRLTVV.

The J gene is TRBJ1-5, the V gene TRBV24-1, with D possibly TRBD1 on 5 matching bases. This CDR3 is built from 13 residues. Trimming stripped 4 bases from V and 5 bases from J, with 8 bases between. CDR1 and CDR2 from the germline V gene are KGHDR and SFDVKD. The CDR3 DNA follows: TGTGCCACCAGTGACAGGGAGTATCAGCCCCAGCATTTT. Protein product: CATSDREYQPQHF.

V is TRBV11-3 and J is TRBJ2-7, with D uncertain. The CDR3 length is 14 residues. Germline loops: CDR1 SGHNT, CDR2 YENEEA. The germline V and J ends were trimmed by 1 base and 2 bases, with 9 bases remaining between them. The CDR3 DNA is TGTGCCAGCAGCTTAGGACCACCAGCCTACGAGCAGTACTTC. As protein: CASSLGPPAYEQYF.

The V call is TRBV6-5, the J call TRBJ2-2, with 9 bases matching TRBD2. V trimming: 2 bases; J trimming: 4 bases; junction bases outside the gene matches: 5. Germline loops: CDR1 MNHEY, CDR2 SVGAGI. The CDR3 spans 16 residues. CDR3 loop: CASSYGREGGTGELFF. The CDR3 DNA reads TGTGCCAGCAGTTACGGGCGGGAGGGCGGCACCGGGGAGCTGTTTTTT.

V is TRBV7-8 and J is TRBJ2-7, with 9 bases that match TRBD2. This CDR3 spans 16 amino acids. Germline V gene lookup returns CDR1 SGHVS and CDR2 FQNEAQ. Trimming at V came to 5 bases and at J to 3 bases, leaving 11 bases not matched to a gene. The CDR3 sequence: CASSTYYSGRGYEQYF. Here the CDR3 DNA reads TGTGCCAGCAGCACGTACTATAGCGGGAGAGGCTACGAGCAGTACTTC.

This clone showed up just a few times. The sample contains more than one DNA sequence encoding this CDR3. V gene TRBV20-1 combines with J gene TRBJ2-7; D is uncertain. Per germline, CDR1 DFQATT and CDR2 SNEGSKA (reference sequence). The CDR3 runs 11 residues. Trimming took 3 bases from V and 3 from J, leaving 6 bases between them. The CDR3 nucleotides are TGCAGTGCTAGGGAGAACTACGAGCAGTACTTC. Protein sequence: CSARENYEQYF.

The chain employs TRBV20-1 and TRBJ2-7; D remains ambiguous. This CDR3 region has 12 residues. V was shortened by 3 bases and J by 3 bases, with 9 bases between the two germline ends. Germline CDR1 is DFQATT and CDR2 is SNEGSKA (reference sequence). The chain's CDR3 is CSASSSNYEQYF. The DNA of the CDR3 is TGCAGTGCTAGTAGCTCGAACTACGAGCAGTACTTC.

The V call is TRBV7-2, the J call TRBJ2-1, with TRBD2 as a possible D gene (6 bases). The CDR3 length is 15 residues. V lost 1 base, J lost 10 bases, and 17 bases lay in between. Germline lookup yields CDR1 SGHTA and CDR2 FQGNSA. As DNA, the CDR3 is TGTGCCAGCAGCTTAGTGATACGTTCTAGCGAAGAGCAGTTCTTC. Protein sequence: CASSLVIRSSEEQFF.

The V and J genes are TRBV3-1 (or the pseudogene TRBV3-2) and TRBJ2-1; D remains unclear. Germline CDR1 is LGHDT and CDR2 is YNNKEL (reference sequence). The CDR3 has 14 amino acids. V was trimmed by 3 bases and J by 0 bases, leaving 6 bases between them. This chain's CDR3 is CASSHTVSYNEQFF. CDR3 sequence (DNA): TGTGCCAGCAGCCATACGGTCTCCTACAATGAGCAGTTCTTC.

V gene TRBV11-2 combines with J gene TRBJ1-2; D uncertain. Germline V gene sequence: CDR1 SGHAT, CDR2 FQNNGV. The CDR3 loop spans 14 amino acids. V lost 5 bases and J lost 2, with 12 bases in between. This chain's CDR3 is CASSRANFNYGYTF. CDR3 DNA: TGTGCCAGCAGCCGTGCCAATTTCAACTATGGCTACACCTTC.